One and the same sample provided the 8 T cell receptor beta chains below, sequenced in a study of blood T cells in healthy people across ages (dated by TCRdb to between 2015 and 2017). To prepare the library, 5' RACE was applied. Data came from an Illumina HiSeq 2500. The second PCR ran for about 6 to 11 cycles and used a J-beta primer mix along with a sample-barcoded 5' primer. The public sequencing data were trimmed at Q25 with fastp and processed into clonotypes with MiXCR by TCRdb, which kept only in-frame beta chains. One record per CDR3 amino acid sequence lists the most common genes and DNA. The sample table lists around 690,000 distinct CDR3 sequences, 58% of them with a count of one. The ten biggest clones cover over 35% of the sample. The sequencing sample was made of blood. These receptors were obtained from a man aged 55 to 70 in good health.

This clonotype was recorded a few times. V usage is TRBV14 and J usage is TRBJ2-4; 8 nucleotides align to TRBD1. CDR1 is SGHDN, CDR2 FVKESK, per germline. The ends lost 1 base at V and 13 bases at J; junction bases unmatched: 15. The CDR3 sequence is 16 residues long. CDR3 in amino acids: CASSQVGGRGPWEQYF. The CDR3 DNA reads TGTGCCAGCAGCCAAGTCGGGGGCAGGGGGCCTTGGGAGCAGTACTTC.

The chain has TRBV20-1 and TRBJ2-3; D is ambiguous. V was clipped by 4 bases and J by 3 bases, with 5 bases between them. The germline V gene encodes CDR1 DFQATT and CDR2 SNEGSKA (reference sequence). This CDR3 spans 11 amino acids. CDR3 region: CSAIRTDTQYF. The CDR3 DNA follows: TGCAGTGCTATTAGAACAGATACGCAGTATTTT.

The V call is TRBV7-2, the J call TRBJ1-6; perhaps TRBD1 as D (5 bases). This CDR3 spans 15 amino acids. Germline values: CDR1 SGHTA, CDR2 FQGNSA. V lost 5 bases and J lost 8, with 16 bases in between. For the CDR3, the DNA is TGTGCCAGCAGCCCGGATGGGGGGTGGGATTCACCCCTCCACTTT. This gives the protein CASSPDGGWDSPLHF.

The rearrangement joins TRBV6-1 to TRBJ2-7, with D unresolved. The closer fit of TRBJ2-5 to the DNA end suggests the J call may be wrong. The CDR3 extends over 13 amino acids. Looked up from germline, CDR1 is MNHNS and CDR2 is SASEGT. DNA for the CDR3: TGTGCCAGCAGGGGAAAAATACAAGAGACCCAGTACTTC. Residues: CASRGKIQETQYF.

J is TRBJ1-2 and V is TRBV9; D not certain. The germline V and J ends were trimmed by 3 bases and 2 bases, with 8 bases remaining between them. The V gene's germline CDR1 is SGDLS and CDR2 YYNGEE. There are 13 residues in the CDR3. The CDR3 loop reads CASSGGPNYGYTF. As DNA, the CDR3 is TGTGCCAGCAGCGGGGGTCCCAACTATGGCTACACCTTC.

V gene TRBV21-1 combines with J gene TRBJ2-1. TRBV21-1 is tagged as a pseudogene. The CDR3 has 16 amino acids. The CDR3 spells CASSGRCADSYNEQFF. The DNA of the CDR3 is TGTGCCAGCAGCGGTCGGTGTGCAGACTCCTACAATGAGCAGTTCTTC.

As for this clonotype: Its ends do not fully match the called genes, so a read error is possible. The rearrangement joins TRBV6-1 to TRBJ2-4; D unresolved. The DNA matches TRBJ2-7 better at its end, which makes the J call doubtful. The CDR3 loop spans 13 amino acids. Germline CDR1 reads MNHNS; CDR2 reads SASEGT. CDR3 in amino acids: CASSQALFYEQYF. CDR3 in DNA: TGTGCCAGCAGTCAAGCCCTGTTCTACGAGCAGTACTTC.

The chain couples TRBV6-6 to TRBJ1-2; tentative D call: TRBD1 (6 bases). The CDR3 is 16 amino acids. Germline lookup yields CDR1 MNHNY and CDR2 SVGAGI (reference sequence). V was clipped by 2 bases and J by 0 bases, with 13 bases between them. Here the CDR3 DNA reads TGTGCCAGCAGTTACCGGGAGGGGGGTTCTAACTATGGCTACACCTTC. This translates into CASSYREGGSNYGYTF.